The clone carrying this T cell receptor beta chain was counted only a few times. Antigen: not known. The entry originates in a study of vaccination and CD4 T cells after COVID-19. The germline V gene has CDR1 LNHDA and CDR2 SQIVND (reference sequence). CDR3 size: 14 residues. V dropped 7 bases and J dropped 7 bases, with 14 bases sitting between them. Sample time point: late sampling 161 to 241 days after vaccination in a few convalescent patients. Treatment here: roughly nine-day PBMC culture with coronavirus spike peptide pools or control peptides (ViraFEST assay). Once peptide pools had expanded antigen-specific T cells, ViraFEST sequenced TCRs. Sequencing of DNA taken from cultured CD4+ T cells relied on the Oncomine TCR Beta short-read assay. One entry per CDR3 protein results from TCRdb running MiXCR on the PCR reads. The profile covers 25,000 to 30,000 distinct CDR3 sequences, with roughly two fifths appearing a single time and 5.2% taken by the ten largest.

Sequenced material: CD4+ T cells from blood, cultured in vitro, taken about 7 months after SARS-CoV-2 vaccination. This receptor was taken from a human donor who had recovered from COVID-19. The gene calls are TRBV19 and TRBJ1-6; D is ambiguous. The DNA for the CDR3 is TGTGCCAGTACACGAAGGGTCTACAATTCACCCCTCCACTTT. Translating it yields CASTRRVYNSPLHF.